This is a list of T cell receptor beta chains from one sample in a study of blood T cells in healthy people across ages. One entry per CDR3 protein, called by TCRdb with MiXCR from the 5' RACE reads. The repertoire has fewer than 900,000 distinct CDR3 sequences, approximately 50% of them found once; the top ten carry around a third. Sequencing input: blood. The receptors were sampled from a woman aged 60-75 years in good health. The CDR3 runs from the conserved cysteine through the conserved F or W. The D gene is left open where the match is weak. Only part of the rows carry a size: once, few, many, or a class if the clone is expanded.

CDR3,DNA,D,size,V,J
CASSSPLAGARSTDTQYF,TGTGCCAGCAGCTCGCCCCTAGCGGGGGCCCGAAGCACAGATACGCAGTATTTT,TRBD2,NA,TRBV7-9,TRBJ2-3
CASSGGSVSNEQYF,TGTGCCAGCAGTGGGGGGAGCGTGAGCAATGAGCAGTACTTC,NA,NA,TRBV12-3/TRBV12-4,TRBJ2-7
CSVGNSNQPQHF,TGCAGCGTAGGGAACTCAAATCAGCCCCAGCATTTT,NA,NA,TRBV29-1,TRBJ1-5
CSVEATGANVLTF,TGCAGCGTTGAGGCGACTGGGGCCAACGTCCTGACTTTC,NA,many,TRBV29-1,TRBJ2-6
CASSYGAGGIQETQYF,TGTGCCAGCAGTTACGGGGCGGGAGGGATTCAAGAGACCCAGTACTTC,TRBD2,NA,TRBV6-2/TRBV6-3,TRBJ2-5
CASSQPTDSQETQYF,TGCGCCAGCAGCCAACCTACAGACAGCCAAGAGACCCAGTACTTC,NA,NA,TRBV4-1,TRBJ2-5
CASSFPAGGPGGYTF,TGTGCCAGCAGCTTCCCGGCAGGGGGACCTGGGGGCTACACCTTC,TRBD1,many,TRBV7-2,TRBJ1-2
CASSERTGFNSPLHF,TGTGCCAGCAGTGAAAGGACAGGCTTTAATTCACCCCTCCACTTT,TRBD1,NA,TRBV25-1,TRBJ1-6
CASSKPNYGYTF,TGTGCCAGTAGTAAGCCTAACTATGGCTACACCTTC,NA,NA,TRBV19,TRBJ1-2
CAPDLQHGTDNYYEQYF,TGTGCCCCCGACCTACAACACGGGACTGATAACTACTACGAGCAGTACTTC,NA,NA,TRBV5-6,TRBJ2-7
CASTSGGANEKLFF,TGTGCCAGCACCTCCGGGGGTGCTAATGAAAAACTGTTTTTT,NA,NA,TRBV7-2,TRBJ1-4
CASSLDGTSYNEQFF,TGTGCCAGCAGCTTAGATGGCACCTCCTACAATGAGCAGTTCTTC,NA,NA,TRBV7-2,TRBJ2-1
CASARSGGDNEQFF,TGTGCTAGTGCGCGCTCGGGAGGAGACAATGAGCAGTTCTTC,TRBD2,NA,TRBV12-5,TRBJ2-1
CSAAFPPDTQYF,TGCAGTGCGGCATTTCCCCCAGATACGCAGTATTTT,NA,few,TRBV20-1,TRBJ2-3
CASSLLGQGDHEQYF,TGTGCCAGCAGCCTACTGGGACAGGGGGACCACGAGCAGTACTTC,TRBD1,NA,TRBV28,TRBJ2-7
CASSPVGGWGYTF,TGTGCCAGCAGTCCCGTCGGGGGATGGGGCTACACCTTC,NA,few,TRBV27,TRBJ1-2
CASSSPGGGRGYTF,TGCGCCAGCAGCTCCCCGGGTGGGGGGCGAGGCTACACCTTC,NA,few,TRBV4-1,TRBJ1-2
CASSVSGSGADTQYF,TGTGCCAGCAGTGTTAGCGGGAGTGGGGCAGATACGCAGTATTTT,TRBD2,NA,TRBV6-1,TRBJ2-3
CASSPSLGRGDTQYF,TGTGCCAGCAGCCCCTCCTTGGGGAGGGGCGATACGCAGTATTTT,TRBD2,NA,TRBV7-3,TRBJ2-3
CSARRHAVSYEQYF,TGCAGTGCTAGACGGCACGCGGTCTCCTACGAGCAGTACTTC,NA,NA,TRBV20-1,TRBJ2-7
CATSDFGQGATNEQFF,TGTGCCACCAGTGATTTCGGACAGGGGGCTACGAATGAGCAGTTCTTC,TRBD1,NA,TRBV24-1,TRBJ2-1
CASRDRNTGELFF,TGTGCCAGCAGGGACAGAAACACCGGGGAGCTGTTTTTT,NA,NA,TRBV6-5,TRBJ2-2
CSVEAPGRATQYF,TGCAGCGTTGAGGCACCCGGAAGGGCGACCCAGTACTTC,NA,many,TRBV29-1,TRBJ2-5
CASSLVPSGSISYEQYF,TGTGCCAGCAGCTTAGTCCCTAGCGGGAGTATATCCTACGAGCAGTACTTC,TRBD2,NA,TRBV7-2,TRBJ2-7
CASTRDHEQYF,TGTGCCAGCACGAGAGACCACGAGCAGTACTTC,NA,few,TRBV6-5,TRBJ2-7
CSVTSWGDSYEQYF,TGCAGCGTAACTAGCTGGGGCGACTCCTACGAGCAGTACTTC,NA,NA,TRBV29-1,TRBJ2-7
CASSLEAGLTEAFF,TGCGCCAGCAGCTTGGAAGCAGGGCTTACTGAAGCTTTCTTT,NA,NA,TRBV5-1,TRBJ1-1